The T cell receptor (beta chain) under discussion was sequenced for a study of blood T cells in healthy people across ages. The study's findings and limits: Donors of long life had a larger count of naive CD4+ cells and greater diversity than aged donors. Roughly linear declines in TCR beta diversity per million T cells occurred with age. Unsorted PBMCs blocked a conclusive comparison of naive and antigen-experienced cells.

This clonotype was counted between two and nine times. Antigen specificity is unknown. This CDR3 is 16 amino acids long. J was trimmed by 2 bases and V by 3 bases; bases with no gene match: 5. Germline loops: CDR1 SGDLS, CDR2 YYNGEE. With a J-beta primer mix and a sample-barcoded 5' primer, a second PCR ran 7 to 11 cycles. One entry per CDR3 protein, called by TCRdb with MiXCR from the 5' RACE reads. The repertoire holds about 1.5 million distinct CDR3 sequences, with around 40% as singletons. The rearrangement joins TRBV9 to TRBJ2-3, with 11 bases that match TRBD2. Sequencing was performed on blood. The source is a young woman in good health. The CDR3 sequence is CASSALAGGTTDTQYF. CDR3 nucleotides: TGTGCCAGCAGCGCCCTAGCGGGGGGCACCACAGATACGCAGTATTTT.